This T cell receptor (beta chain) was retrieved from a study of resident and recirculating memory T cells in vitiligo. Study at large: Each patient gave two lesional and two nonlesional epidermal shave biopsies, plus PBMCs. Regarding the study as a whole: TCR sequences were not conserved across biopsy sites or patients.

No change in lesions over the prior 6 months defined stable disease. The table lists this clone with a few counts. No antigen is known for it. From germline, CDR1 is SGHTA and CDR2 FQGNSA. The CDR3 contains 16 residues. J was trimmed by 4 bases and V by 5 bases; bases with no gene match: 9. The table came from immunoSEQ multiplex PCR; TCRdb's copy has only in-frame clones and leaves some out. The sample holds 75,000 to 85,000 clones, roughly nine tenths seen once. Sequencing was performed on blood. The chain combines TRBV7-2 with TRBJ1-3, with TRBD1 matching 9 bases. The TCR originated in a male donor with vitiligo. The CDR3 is CASSQRTGGIGNTIYF. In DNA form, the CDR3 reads TGTGCCAGCAGCCAACGAACAGGGGGCATAGGAAACACCATATATTTT.